The T cell receptor beta chain under discussion was sequenced for a study of T cells after yellow fever vaccination. Turning to the study itself: Some fractions had low cell numbers, and these were prepared with SMART-Seq v4 Ultra Low Input.

Germline CDR1 is DFQATT and CDR2 is SNEGSKA (reference sequence). The CDR3 sequence is 12 residues long. Deletions cut 4 bases from V and 3 bases from J, with 7 bases between. Findings and limits, study-wide: Subsequent to the booster, the majority of primary-vaccination clones reappeared (around 96% CD4, more than 70% CD8).

This clonotype has ten or more counts. Its antigen is still unknown. Each CDR3 protein gets one entry after TCRdb re-called the 5' RACE reads with MiXCR. The data hold 150,000 to 200,000 distinct CDR3 sequences, with roughly 11% observed a single time. The receptor comes from a man aged 18 to 35 who received the YFV17D yellow fever vaccine. Sample: CD8+ T cells sorted from PBMCs, taken 15 days after the yellow fever booster vaccination. This chain uses TRBV20-1 with TRBJ2-4; D gene unclear. The CDR3 coding sequence is TGCAGTGCTATCACATTCAAAAACATTCAGTACTTC. Protein sequence: CSAITFKNIQYF.